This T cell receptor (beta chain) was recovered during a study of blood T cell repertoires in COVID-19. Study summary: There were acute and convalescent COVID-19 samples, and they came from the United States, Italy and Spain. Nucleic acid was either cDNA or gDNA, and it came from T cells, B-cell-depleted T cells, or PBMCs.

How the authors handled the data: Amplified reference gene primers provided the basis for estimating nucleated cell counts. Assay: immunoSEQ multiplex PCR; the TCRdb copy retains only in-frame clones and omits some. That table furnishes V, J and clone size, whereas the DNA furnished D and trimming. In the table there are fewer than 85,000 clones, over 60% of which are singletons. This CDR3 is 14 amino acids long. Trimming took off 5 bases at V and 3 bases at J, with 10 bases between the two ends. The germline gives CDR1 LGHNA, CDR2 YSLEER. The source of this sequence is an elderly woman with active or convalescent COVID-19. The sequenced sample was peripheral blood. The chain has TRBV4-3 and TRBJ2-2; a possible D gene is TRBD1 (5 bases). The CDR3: CASSSQGDTGELFF. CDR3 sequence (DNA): TGCGCCAGCAGCTCCCAGGGTGACACCGGGGAGCTGTTTTTT.